The clone carrying this T cell receptor beta chain has a count of ten or more. Antigen specificity is unknown. This library used roughly 0.4 ug RNA and molecular barcoded adaptors spanning alpha/delta and beta/gamma chains. From the reads, TCRdb called clonotypes with MiXCR, one entry per CDR3 protein. The sample contains 75,000 to 90,000 distinct CDR3 sequences, over 9% of which appear only once. The data derive from a study of read filtering for tumor transcriptome and immune sequencing. At the level of the study: Under 10 patients were R-ISS I, some 16 were R-ISS II, more than five were R-ISS III.

The CDR3 length is 14 residues. Per the germline V gene, CDR1 is SGHTA and CDR2 is FQGTGA. Trimming removed 5 bases at V and 6 bases at J, with 14 bases between. Bone marrow was sampled from every patient at the time of active disease. General study points: In IR-seq, single-read clonotypes were about 80% of clonotypes but around 3.2% of reads. IR-seq and RNA-seq agreed better without single-read clonotypes.

V and J are TRBV7-3 and TRBJ2-1; D gene uncertain. The specimen was a population of CD138-negative cells sorted from bone marrow. This receptor was taken from a donor aged 40 or over with multiple myeloma. The CDR3 here is CASSTDRASNEQFF. The CDR3, as DNA: TGTGCCAGCAGCACCGACCGGGCCTCCAATGAGCAGTTCTTC. The variable domain in full, completed from reference TRBV7-3 and TRBJ2-1, reads GAGVSQTPSNKVTEKGKYVELRCDPISGHTALYWYRQSLGQGPEFLIYFQGTGAADDSGLPNDRFFAVRPEGSVSTLKIQRTERGDSAVYLCASSTDRASNEQFFGPGTRLTVL.